The clone carrying this T cell receptor beta chain was recorded at least ten times. Researchers sorted participants into cohorts using their self-reported clinical history. For recovered donors of Cohort 3, there were two negative PCRs, clearance, or symptom resolution. This sample was taken from a study of blood T cell repertoires in COVID-19. The CDR3 covers 10 residues. Clones were read by immunoSEQ multiplex PCR, and TCRdb kept only the in-frame ones, dropping some. The sample holds approximately 470,000 clones, roughly 90% seen once. J is TRBJ1-2 and V is TRBV21-1. TRBV21-1 is termed a pseudogene. The sequenced material came from PBMCs or T cells enriched from blood (not recorded which). The clonotype originates from a woman between 18 and 29 years old who had recovered from COVID-19. The CDR3 DNA is TGTGCCAGCAGCAAATCCCGGGACACCTTC. It codes for CASSKSRDTF.